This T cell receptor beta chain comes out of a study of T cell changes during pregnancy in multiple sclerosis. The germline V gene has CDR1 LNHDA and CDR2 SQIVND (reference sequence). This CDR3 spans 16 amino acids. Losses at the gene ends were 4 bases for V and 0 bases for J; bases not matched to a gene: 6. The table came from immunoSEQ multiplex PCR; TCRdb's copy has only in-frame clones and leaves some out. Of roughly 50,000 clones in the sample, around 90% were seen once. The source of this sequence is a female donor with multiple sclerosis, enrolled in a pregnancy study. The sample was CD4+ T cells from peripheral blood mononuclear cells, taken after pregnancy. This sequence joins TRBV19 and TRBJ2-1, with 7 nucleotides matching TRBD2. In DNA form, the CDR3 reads TGTGCCAGTAGTACTCCTAGCGGCAGCTCCTACAATGAGCAGTTCTTC. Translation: CASSTPSGSSYNEQFF.